These 8 T cell receptor beta chains were all obtained from the same sample, sequenced in a study of blood T cell repertoires in COVID-19. Clones were read by immunoSEQ multiplex PCR, and TCRdb kept only the in-frame ones, dropping some. Among under 150,000 clones, about 87% were seen once, and the ten largest hold roughly 3.9%. Input material: PBMCs or T cells enriched from blood (not recorded which). The receptors were gathered from a man aged 50 to 59 in a cohort exposed to, infected with or recovered from COVID-19 (not recorded which).

This clone was found once. The rearrangement links TRBV28 to TRBJ1-4; D uncertain. The CDR3 has 14 residues. CDR1 MDHEN and CDR2 SYDVKM come from the germline V gene. V lost 2 bases to trimming and J lost 7 bases, with 11 bases between them. CDR3 amino acids: CASSLNGRGEKLFF. In DNA, the CDR3 is TGTGCCAGCAGTTTAAACGGACGGGGTGAAAAACTGTTTTTT.

The chain couples TRBV18 to TRBJ2-1, with TRBD2 identical over 8 bases. The CDR3 is 16 residues long. Per the germline V gene, CDR1 is KGHSH and CDR2 is LQKENI. After removal of 3 bases from V and 9 bases from J, the junction contained 13 bases not matched to a gene. CDR3 loop: CASSPSLAGLGGEQFF. The DNA of the CDR3 is TGTGCCAGCTCACCTTCCCTAGCGGGTCTCGGAGGTGAGCAGTTCTTC.

This clone has a handful of counts. This chain links TRBV4-1 with TRBJ1-2, with D unclear. V was pared by 0 bases and J by 8 bases, with 19 bases between. Germline V gene lookup returns CDR1 MGHRA and CDR2 YSYEKL. The CDR3 is made up of 16 amino acids. CDR3 region: CASSQDLIRMAEGYTF. In nucleotides, the CDR3 is TGCGCCAGCAGCCAAGACCTTATAAGAATGGCGGAAGGCTACACCTTC.

The rearrangement uses TRBV30 and TRBJ1-6; TRBD1 matches 7 bases. Germline V gives CDR1 GTSNPN, CDR2 SVGIG (reference sequence). Trimming cost V 4 bases and J 7 bases; bases outside gene matches: 4. The CDR3 sequence is 13 residues long. Here the CDR3 DNA reads TGTGCCTGGAAGGGACAGCCCAATTCACCCCTCCACTTT. It yields the protein CAWKGQPNSPLHF.

The chain combines TRBV18 with TRBJ1-2; D may be TRBD1 (5 bases). V lost 3 bases and J 6 bases, leaving 17 bases between the germline ends. The CDR3 spans 15 residues. Germline assignment: CDR1 KGHSH and CDR2 LQKENI. The CDR3 sequence is CASSPFESGGNGYTF. The CDR3 bases are TGTGCCAGCTCACCCTTTGAAAGCGGGGGGAATGGCTACACCTTC. The variable domain in full, with the rest retrieved from reference TRBV18 and TRBJ1-2, is NAGVMQNPRHLVRRRGQEARLRCSPMKGHSHVYWYRQLPEEGLKFMVYLQKENIIDESGMPKERFSAEFPKEGPSILRIQQVVRGDSAAYFCASSPFESGGNGYTFGSGTRLTVV.

J is TRBJ2-1 and V is TRBV6-5; 10 nucleotides line up with TRBD2. The V segment lost 8 bases and the J segment 5 bases; nucleotides outside the gene matches: 6. The CDR3 has 14 residues. From germline, CDR1 is MNHEY and CDR2 SVGAGI. CDR3 residues: CASLAGVEHNEQFF. For the CDR3, the DNA is TGTGCCAGCCTAGCGGGAGTTGAACACAATGAGCAGTTCTTC.

The chain employs TRBV29-1 and TRBJ1-5, with 7 bases lining up with TRBD1. V lost 0 bases, J lost 5 bases, and 7 bases stayed unmatched. The CDR3 is made up of 15 amino acids. Looked up from germline, CDR1 is SQVTM and CDR2 is ANQGSEA. CDR3 nucleotides: TGCAGCGTTGAAGATCCCCGGGACAGAGATCAGCCCCAGCATTTT. This encodes CSVEDPRDRDQPQHF.

This chain links TRBV19 with TRBJ1-5; D is possibly TRBD1 (5 bases). The CDR3 runs 17 residues. Germline CDR1 and CDR2: LNHDA and SQIVND (reference sequence). V lost 8 bases to trimming and J lost 1 base, with 21 bases between them. CDR3 in amino acids: CASSFPSGGGSNQPQHF. DNA of the CDR3: TGTGCCAGTTCCTTCCCCTCCGGGGGGGGGAGCAATCAGCCCCAGCATTTT.